A single sample is the source of the 13 T cell receptor beta chains below, sequenced in a study of T cells in tuberculosis. Produced via immunoSEQ multiplex PCR; TCRdb's table is partial and in-frame only. The table lists about 58,000 clones, approximately 86% of them singletons. Sorting used thawed, overnight-rested PBMC stained with anti-CD3, a viability dye and GMM-loaded CD1B tetramer. CD1B tetramers were loaded with Rhodococcus equi-derived C32 glucose monomycolate. The sample consisted of CD1b-GMM tetramer-negative cells sorted from PBMCs. The receptors originated from an adult woman with latent tuberculosis.

The CDR3 loop reads CASSLRRQADTEAFF. CDR3 in DNA: TGTGCCAGCAGCTTACGACGACAGGCTGACACTGAAGCTTTCTTT. The J gene is TRBJ1-1, the V gene TRBV7-9, with D tentatively TRBD1 (6 bases). The V end was cut by 2 bases, the J end by 3 bases, with 13 bases between. Germline-derived CDR1 and CDR2 are SEHNR and FQNEAQ (reference sequence). The CDR3 contains 15 residues.

This rearrangement joins TRBV19 to TRBJ2-7; TRBD1 matches at 9 bases. Germline CDR1 reads LNHDA; CDR2 reads SQIVND (reference sequence). The CDR3 sequence is 14 residues long. V shed 6 bases and J 6 bases; nucleotides not matched to a gene: 9. Here the CDR3 DNA reads TGTGCCAGTAGAGTTTCCGGGACAGGGCGCGAGCAGTACTTC. This encodes CASRVSGTGREQYF.

The chain uses TRBV10-3 and TRBJ1-2; D perhaps matches TRBD1 (6 bases). The V end was cut by 10 bases, the J end by 4 bases, with 16 bases between. The V gene's germline CDR1 is ENHRY and CDR2 SYGVKD. This CDR3 contains 13 residues. CDR3 sequence reads: CATYRVGSYGYTF. CDR3 bases: TGTGCCACCTACAGGGTTGGTTCCTATGGCTACACCTTC.

The V call is TRBV7-9, the J call TRBJ2-2; perhaps TRBD1 as D (6 bases). This CDR3 is built from 16 residues. Trimming stripped 2 bases from V and 2 bases from J, with 12 bases between. The V gene's germline CDR1 is SEHNR and CDR2 FQNEAQ (reference sequence). CDR3 DNA sequence: TGTGCCAGCAGCTTATCAGGGGCTTTTAACACCGGGGAGCTGTTTTTT. Its translation is CASSLSGAFNTGELFF. Full variable domain (rest looked up from reference TRBV7-9 and TRBJ2-2): DTGVSQNPRHKITKRGQNVTFRCDPISEHNRLYWYRQTLGQGPEFLTYFQNEAQLEKSRLLSDRFSAERPKGSFSTLEIQRTEQGDSAMYLCASSLSGAFNTGELFFGEGSRLTVL.

The rearrangement uses TRBV13 and TRBJ1-1, with unresolved D. The germline CDR1 and CDR2 sequences are PRHDT and FYEKMQ (reference sequence). Trimming left V 5 bases short and J 2 bases short, with 9 bases between. This CDR3 comprises 13 residues. The CDR3 DNA reads as TGTGCCAGCAGCCGTACATTAAACACTGAAGCTTTCTTT. This gives the protein CASSRTLNTEAFF.

The chain employs TRBV6-4 and TRBJ2-1; D perhaps matches TRBD2 (5 bases). The V and J ends lost 5 bases and 8 bases respectively, with 16 bases between them. CDR3 length: 14 residues. Germline CDR1 MRHNA, CDR2 SNTAGT. DNA of the CDR3: TGTGCCAGCAGTCGAGGCTATGACGGGGATGAGCAGTTCTTC. The encoded protein is CASSRGYDGDEQFF.

This sequence joins TRBV15 and TRBJ1-5; D gene uncertain. CDR1 is LNHNV, CDR2 YYDKDF, per germline (reference sequence). Trimming took off 5 bases at V and 3 bases at J, with 8 bases between the two ends. The CDR3 length is 13 residues. In nucleotides, the CDR3 is TGTGCCACCAGCCCCCAGGACAATCAGCCCCAGCATTTT. Translated: CATSPQDNQPQHF.

The V gene is TRBV28, the J gene TRBJ1-4, with 7 bases fitting TRBD1. The CDR3 runs 18 residues. The junction had 17 bases not matched to a gene; V was cut back by 3 bases and J by 7 bases. The germline gives CDR1 MDHEN, CDR2 SYDVKM. In DNA form, the CDR3 reads TGTGCCAGCAGTTTCCCTGACAGGGAAGTAGTTGGTCTTGAAAAACTGTTTTTT. Amino acids: CASSFPDREVVGLEKLFF. Full variable domain (outside the CDR3, taken from reference TRBV28 and TRBJ1-4): DVKVTQSSRYLVKRTGEKVFLECVQDMDHENMFWYRQDPGLGLRLIYFSYDVKMKEKGDIPEGYSVSREKKERFSLILESASTNQTSMYLCASSFPDREVVGLEKLFFGSGTQLSVL.

The rearrangement links TRBV7-2 to TRBJ1-6; TRBD1 matches at 7 bases. This CDR3 contains 15 residues. Germline loops: CDR1 SGHTA, CDR2 FQGNSA. J was trimmed by 8 bases and V by 6 bases; bases with no gene match: 10. CDR3 in amino acids: CASRPDRAGDSPLHF. CDR3 coding DNA: TGTGCCAGCAGACCCGACAGGGCTGGAGATTCACCCCTCCACTTT.

The rearrangement joins TRBV5-1 to TRBJ2-5; tentatively, D is TRBD2 (6 bases). Germline CDR1 and CDR2: SGHRS and YFSETQ. V was trimmed by 6 bases and J by 2 bases, leaving 17 bases between them. The CDR3 runs to 15 residues. CDR3 sequence reads: CASTSSRGLQETQYF. The CDR3 DNA follows: TGCGCCAGCACGTCGTCGAGGGGACTTCAAGAGACCCAGTACTTC.

The V and J genes are TRBV14 and TRBJ2-7; D perhaps matches TRBD1 (5 bases). CDR1 SGHDN and CDR2 FVKESK come from the germline V gene. The germline V and J ends were trimmed by 0 bases and 3 bases, with 12 bases remaining between them. The CDR3 consists of 15 residues. CDR3 in amino acids: CASSQDDAGFYEQYF. DNA of the CDR3: TGTGCCAGCAGCCAAGATGACGCAGGGTTCTACGAGCAGTACTTC.

This chain connects TRBV19 to TRBJ1-3, with 7 nucleotides matching TRBD1. The trim removed 1 base at V and 1 base at J, leaving 4 bases unmatched. CDR1 is LNHDA, CDR2 SQIVND, per germline (reference sequence). The CDR3 is 16 residues long. The CDR3 region is CASSIGGTVSGNTIYF. The CDR3 DNA follows: TGTGCCAGTAGTATAGGTGGGACAGTATCTGGAAACACCATATATTTT.

This clone has only a few counts. This sequence joins TRBV13 and TRBJ1-2; 7 bases are a match to TRBD1. V lost 5 bases to trimming and J lost 6 bases; unmatched junction nucleotides: 12. Per the germline V gene, CDR1 is PRHDT and CDR2 is FYEKMQ (reference sequence). This CDR3 spans 15 amino acids. The CDR3 bases are TGTGCCAGCAGCCGCAGTGAAGGGGGCGCCAATGGCTACACCTTC. It translates to CASSRSEGGANGYTF.